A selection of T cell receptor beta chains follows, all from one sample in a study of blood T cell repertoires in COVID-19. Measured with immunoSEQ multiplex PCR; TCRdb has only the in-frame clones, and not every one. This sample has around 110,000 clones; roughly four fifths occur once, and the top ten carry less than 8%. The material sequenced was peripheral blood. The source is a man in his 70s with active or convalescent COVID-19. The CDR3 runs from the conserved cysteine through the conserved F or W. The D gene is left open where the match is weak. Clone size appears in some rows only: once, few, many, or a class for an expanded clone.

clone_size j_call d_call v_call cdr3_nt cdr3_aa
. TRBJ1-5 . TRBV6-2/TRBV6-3 TGTGCCAGCAGTTACTCGGTTGGCGGAGGCATGGGGCCCCAGCATTTT CASSYSVGGGMGPQHF
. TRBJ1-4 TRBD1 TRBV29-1 TGCAGCGTCAGGGGGCCGGGTAATGAAAAACTGTTTTTT CSVRGPGNEKLFF
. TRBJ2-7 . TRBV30 TGTGCCTGGAGTGGCGACAGTAGCGAGCAGTACTTC CAWSGDSSEQYF
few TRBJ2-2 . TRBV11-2 TGTGCCAGCAGCTTAGGGCCTAGTTACACCGGGGAGCTGTTTTTT CASSLGPSYTGELFF
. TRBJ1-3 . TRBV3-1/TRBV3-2 TGTGCCAGCAGCTCACAGGACTCTGGAAACACCATATATTTT CASSSQDSGNTIYF
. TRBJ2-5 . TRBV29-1 TGCAGCGCCGATAGGGCAGGGGCAGGCCAAGAGACCCAGTACTTC CSADRAGAGQETQYF
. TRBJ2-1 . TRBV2 TGTGCCAGCGGGCTAGCGAGACCGTATTACAATGAGCAGTTCTTC CASGLARPYYNEQFF
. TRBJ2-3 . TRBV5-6 TGTGCCAGCAGCTTCACCCCGGTCTTGGCAGATACGCAGTATTTT CASSFTPVLADTQYF
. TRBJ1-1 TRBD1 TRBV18 TGTGCCAGCTCACTACAGGGGAGCACTGAAGCTTTCTTT CASSLQGSTEAFF
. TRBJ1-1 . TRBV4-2 TGTGCCAGCAGCCAAGACAGGGGACAAAACACTGAAGCTTTCTTT CASSQDRGQNTEAFF
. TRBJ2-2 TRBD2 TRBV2 TGTGCCAGCAGCCAGCGGGAGGGGCGCGGGGAGCTGTTTTTT CASSQREGRGELFF
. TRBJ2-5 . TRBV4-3 TGCGCCAGCAGCCAAGGATCAGGGGAAGAGACCCAGTACTTC CASSQGSGEETQYF
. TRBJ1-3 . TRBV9 TGTGCCAGCAGCGTAGCGCAGGGAAACACCATATATTTT CASSVAQGNTIYF
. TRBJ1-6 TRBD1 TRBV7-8 TGTGCCAGCAGCTTAGGACAGGGAGGATCACCCCTCCACTTT CASSLGQGGSPLHF
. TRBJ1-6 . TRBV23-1 TGCGCCAGCAGTCAATCTCGGGGAGGTGGCTCACCCCTCCACTTT CASSQSRGGGSPLHF
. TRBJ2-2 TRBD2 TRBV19 TGTGCCAGTAGCTTCGATCTAGCGGGGACCGGGGAGCTGTTTTTT CASSFDLAGTGELFF
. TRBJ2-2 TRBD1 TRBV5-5 TGTGCCAGCAGCTGGACCGGGACAGGGGGCATCGGGGAGCTGTTTTTT CASSWTGTGGIGELFF
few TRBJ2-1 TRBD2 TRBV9 TGTGCCAGCAGCGCCAGGCCCGGGACTAGCGCCTACAATGAGCAGTTCTTC CASSARPGTSAYNEQFF
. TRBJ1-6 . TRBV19 TGTGCCAGTAGTATGGGCTCCGACAGCTATAATTCACCCCTCCACTTT CASSMGSDSYNSPLHF
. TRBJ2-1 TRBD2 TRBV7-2 TGTGCCAGCAGCTCCTCCGGGAGGACGCTTGAGCAGTTCTTC CASSSSGRTLEQFF
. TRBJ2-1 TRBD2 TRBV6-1 TGTGCCAGCGGTGAACCTAGCGGGGGTTACAATGAGCAGTTCTTC CASGEPSGGYNEQFF
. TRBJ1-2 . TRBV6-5 TGTGCCAGCAGACACCGGGGGGAGGGAGGCTACACCTTC CASRHRGEGGYTF
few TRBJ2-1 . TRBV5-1 TGCGCCAGCAGCTTGGTGGGGGGACAGTACAATGAGCAGTTCTTC CASSLVGGQYNEQFF
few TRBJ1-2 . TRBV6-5 TGTGCCAGCAGCAGAATACAGGTTTCCTATGGCTACACCTTC CASSRIQVSYGYTF
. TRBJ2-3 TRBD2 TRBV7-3 TGTGCCAGCAGCTTAGGACTAGCGGGGGCCCTCACAGATACGCAGTATTTT CASSLGLAGALTDTQYF
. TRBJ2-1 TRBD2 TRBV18 TGTGCCAGCTCACTACCTAGCGGGGGGGTTCTCTACAATGAGCAGTTCTTC CASSLPSGGVLYNEQFF
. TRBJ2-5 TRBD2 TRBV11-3 TGTGCCAGCAGCTTAGCGATCATACTAGCGGGGCAAGAGACCCAGTACTTC CASSLAIILAGQETQYF
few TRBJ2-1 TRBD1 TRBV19 TGTGCCAGTAGTATAGCAGGGGGAACGTACAATGAGCAGTTCTTC CASSIAGGTYNEQFF
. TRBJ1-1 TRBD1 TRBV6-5 TGTGCCAGCAGTTCGACAGGGCCCGGGACTGAAGCTTTCTTT CASSSTGPGTEAFF
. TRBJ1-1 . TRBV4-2 TGTGCCAGCAGCCAAGTAAGGATCAGGGGTTTGAACACTGAAGCTTTCTTT CASSQVRIRGLNTEAFF
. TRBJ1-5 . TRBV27 TGTGCCAGCAGTTTATCCAGGCCCGATAGCAATCAGCCCCAGCATTTT CASSLSRPDSNQPQHF
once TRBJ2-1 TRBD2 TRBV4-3 TGCGCCAGCAGCCAAGATCGCGGGGGGGACAATGAGCAGTTCTTC CASSQDRGGDNEQFF
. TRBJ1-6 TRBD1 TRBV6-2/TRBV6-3 TGTGCCAGCAGCAGGACAGGGGGCCCTTCAGCCCTCCACTTT CASSRTGGPSALHF
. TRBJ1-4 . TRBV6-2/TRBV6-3 TGTGCCAGCAGTTCCGGACAGATGGGTGAAAAACTGTTTTTT CASSSGQMGEKLFF
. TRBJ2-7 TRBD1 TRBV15 TGTGCCACCAGCAGAGAGAAAGGACAGGGCGACCGAGTCTACTTC CATSREKGQGDRVYF
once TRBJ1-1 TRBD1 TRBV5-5 TGTGCCAGCAGCACCTCAGGGGGCTATAACACTGAAGCTTTCTTT CASSTSGGYNTEAFF
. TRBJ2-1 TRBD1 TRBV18 TGTGCCAGCTCACAAAACAGGGGCGATTTGAGCAATGAGCAGTTCTTC CASSQNRGDLSNEQFF
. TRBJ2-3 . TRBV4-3 TGCGCCAGCAGCCAAGACCCGGGACCTAGCGTCGCAGATACGCAGTATTTT CASSQDPGPSVADTQYF
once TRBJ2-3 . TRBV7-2 TGTGCCAGCAGCTTAGTGGCCGATACGCAGTATTTT CASSLVADTQYF
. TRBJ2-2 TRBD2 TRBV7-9 TGTGCCAGCAGCTTGTCTCAACTAGCGGGAGACACCGGGGAGCTGTTTTTT CASSLSQLAGDTGELFF
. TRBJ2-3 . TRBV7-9 TGTGCCAGCAGCCTTGCAGATACGCAGTATTTT CASSLADTQYF
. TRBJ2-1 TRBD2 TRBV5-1 TGCGCCAGCAGCGAAGGGACTAGCGGGAGGTATGAGCAGTTCTTC CASSEGTSGRYEQFF
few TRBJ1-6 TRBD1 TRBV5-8 TGTGCCAGCAGCGCAGGGGGGTGGAATTCACCCCTCCACTTT CASSAGGWNSPLHF
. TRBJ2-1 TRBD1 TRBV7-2 TGTGCCAGCAGCTTAGTTGGGACAGGGGGCCACAATGAGCAGTTCTTC CASSLVGTGGHNEQFF
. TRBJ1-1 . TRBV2 TGTGCCAGCAGTGTGAGGCGGTCGAGCACTGAAGCTTTCTTT CASSVRRSSTEAFF
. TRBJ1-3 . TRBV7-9 TGTGCCAGCAAAGCCCGAACAGGTTACTCTGGAAACACCATATATTTT CASKARTGYSGNTIYF
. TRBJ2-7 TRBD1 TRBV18 TGTGCCAGCTCACCTCGACAGGGTGGGTACGAGCAGTACTTC CASSPRQGGYEQYF